This T cell receptor beta chain derives from a study of blood T cells in healthy people across ages. CDR1 and CDR2 from the germline V gene are SGHRS and YFSETQ. Unmatched junction bases numbered 8, after V lost 4 bases and J lost 0 bases. This CDR3 spans 18 amino acids. Each sample used at least 6.5 million PBMCs. Sample-barcoded 5' priming and a J-beta primer mix drove a second PCR of roughly 7 to 11 cycles. TCRdb redid the calling of the 5' RACE reads with MiXCR, one entry per CDR3 protein. Found here are about 570,000 distinct CDR3 sequences, about 29% of them singletons; the top ten hold roughly 3.5%. These data are also associated with another study on T cells of mothers and their children.

The sequencing input was blood. This sequence originates from a boy between 2 and 10 years old in good health. The rearrangement uses TRBV5-1 and TRBJ2-6; 9 nucleotides align to TRBD1. The CDR3: CASSIRTGASSGANVLTF. CDR3 coding DNA: TGCGCCAGCAGCATCAGGACAGGGGCAAGCTCTGGGGCCAACGTCCTGACTTTC.